The following is a T cell receptor (beta chain) sequence with its context. The template was total RNA from unfractionated whole blood. This entry belongs to a study of human T cells and chemical hapten exposure. Turning to the study itself: Small differences in pooled library volume mainly drove the variation in TCR yields per sample.

Germline V gene lookup returns CDR1 LNHDA and CDR2 SQIVND (reference sequence). This CDR3 contains 13 residues. The germline V and J ends were trimmed by 5 bases and 6 bases, with 14 bases remaining between them. Library construction involved attaching unique molecular identifiers to individual cDNA molecules, which allowed quantitative, reproducible TCR counting. TCRdb fed the 5' RACE reads into MiXCR, producing one record per CDR3 protein. The sample shows tens of thousands of distinct CDR3 sequences, 7% to 8% of them seen only once. The sequence was obtained from a male donor in good health. This chain connects TRBV19 to TRBJ2-7; no firm D call. The CDR3 nucleotides read TGTGCCAGTAGTCCGAAAGACCCCTTCGAGCAGTACTTC. Translation gives CASSPKDPFEQYF.